This TCR beta chain was captured by sequencing in a study of identical twins. TCRdb itself ran the 5' RACE reads through MiXCR, one entry per CDR3 protein. The sample shows approximately 220,000 distinct CDR3 sequences, around 6.9% of them seen only once. These same records also appear under a second study, on yellow fever vaccine responses in identical twins.

Material: memory (CD45RO+) T cells sorted from blood. The source is a young woman in good health.

CDR3 region: CSATSGSGEETQYF. The CDR3 DNA reads TGCAGTGCTACGAGCGGGAGTGGGGAAGAGACCCAGTACTTC. This chain uses TRBV20-1 with TRBJ2-5; TRBD2 matches at 8 bases. V lost 4 bases, J lost 3 bases, and 7 bases stayed unmatched. In germline, CDR1 is DFQATT, CDR2 SNEGSKA (reference sequence). The CDR3 covers 14 residues.